This passage covers 9 T cell receptor beta chains from one sample sequenced in a study of shared clonotypes between healthy human individuals. Assay used: immunoSEQ multiplex PCR; TCRdb lists only in-frame clones, some missing. The data hold about 600,000 clones, with roughly 98% observed a single time. CD8 cells regarded as naive lacked CD45RO, were positively chosen for CCR7, and omitted terminally differentiated effector memory CD45RA+ cells. Material: naive CD8+ T cells sorted from blood. The receptors were sampled from a man between 25 and 39 years old in good health.

The rearrangement uses TRBV27 and TRBJ2-1; no definite D call. The CDR3 is 13 residues long. Germline V gives CDR1 MNHEY, CDR2 SMNVEV (reference sequence). Trimming left V 5 bases short and J 5 bases short, with 10 bases between. CDR3 in DNA: TGTGCCAGCAGTAGAAACCCGGACAATGAGCAGTTCTTC. As protein: CASSRNPDNEQFF.

Here the CDR3 DNA reads TGCGCCAGCAGCTTGTCCGGGGGCAGTTATACTGAAGCTTTCTTT. Residues: CASSLSGGSYTEAFF. The chain is built from TRBV5-1 and TRBJ1-1; TRBD1 might be the D (6 bases). CDR1 is SGHRS, CDR2 YFSETQ, per germline. V gave up 1 base and J gave up 5 bases, with 15 bases separating them. This CDR3 is 15 amino acids long.

The rearrangement links TRBV23-1 to TRBJ1-1; no clear D gene. TRBV23-1 is classed as an ORF, of uncertain function. V was pared by 0 bases and J by 6 bases, with 14 bases between. The length of the CDR3 is 15 residues. The CDR3 sequence: CASSQSKGKVAEAFF. CDR3 nucleotide sequence: TGCGCCAGCAGTCAATCGAAGGGTAAGGTCGCTGAAGCTTTCTTT.

The chain employs TRBV6-5 and TRBJ2-5; D uncertain. This CDR3 is 12 amino acids long. Trimming took 7 bases from V and 7 from J, leaving 13 bases between them. Germline V lookup: CDR1 MNHEY, CDR2 SVGAGI. CDR3 sequence: CASNEPPGTQYF. Here the CDR3 DNA reads TGTGCCAGCAACGAGCCCCCGGGGACCCAGTACTTC.

Note on this clone: The sample holds other DNA sequences that translate to the same CDR3. The V call is TRBV7-9, the J call TRBJ2-7; 13 positions match TRBD2. The germline gives CDR1 SEHNR, CDR2 FQNEAQ (reference sequence). The CDR3 extends over 16 amino acids. With V trimmed by 5 bases and J by 4 bases, 8 bases remained unmatched. CDR3 residues: CASSLRTSGSSYEQYF. CDR3 DNA sequence: TGTGCCAGCAGCCTACGGACTAGCGGGAGTTCTTACGAGCAGTACTTC.

The chain joins TRBV18 to TRBJ2-1; the D gene is possibly TRBD2 (5 bases). The germline V and J ends were trimmed by 3 bases and 6 bases, with 9 bases remaining between them. The CDR3 length is 13 residues. Germline CDR1 is KGHSH and CDR2 is LQKENI. The CDR3 DNA sequence: TGTGCCAGCTCACCTTACAGCGGCAATGAGCAGTTCTTC. Its translation is CASSPYSGNEQFF.

This chain connects TRBV9 to TRBJ2-7; maybe TRBD2 (6 bases). Germline-derived CDR1 and CDR2 are SGDLS and YYNGEE. This CDR3 is built from 15 residues. The V end was cut by 5 bases, the J end by 3 bases, with 18 bases between. This CDR3 is CASSPGGSQFYEQYF. The CDR3 DNA follows: TGTGCCAGCAGTCCTGGGGGGAGTCAGTTCTACGAGCAGTACTTC.

The genes are TRBV5-5 and TRBJ2-7, with 11 positions matching TRBD2. CDR3 length equals 19 residues. CDR1 and CDR2 from the germline V gene are SGHKS and YYEKEE (reference sequence). V lost 1 base and J lost 3; bases outside the gene matches: 15. The CDR3 spells CASSLFSGRAGPANYEQYF. CDR3 nucleotide sequence: TGTGCCAGCAGCTTGTTTAGCGGGAGGGCAGGTCCCGCCAACTACGAGCAGTACTTC.

This sequence joins TRBV27 and TRBJ1-1; D perhaps matches TRBD1 (5 bases). CDR3 size: 13 residues. Between the trimmed V and J ends, which lost 4 bases and 1 base, there was a span of 7 bases. CDR1 is MNHEY and CDR2 is SMNVEV in the germline V gene (reference sequence). The CDR3 loop reads CASSWGENTEAFF. The CDR3 DNA reads TGTGCCAGCAGTTGGGGGGAGAACACTGAAGCTTTCTTT.